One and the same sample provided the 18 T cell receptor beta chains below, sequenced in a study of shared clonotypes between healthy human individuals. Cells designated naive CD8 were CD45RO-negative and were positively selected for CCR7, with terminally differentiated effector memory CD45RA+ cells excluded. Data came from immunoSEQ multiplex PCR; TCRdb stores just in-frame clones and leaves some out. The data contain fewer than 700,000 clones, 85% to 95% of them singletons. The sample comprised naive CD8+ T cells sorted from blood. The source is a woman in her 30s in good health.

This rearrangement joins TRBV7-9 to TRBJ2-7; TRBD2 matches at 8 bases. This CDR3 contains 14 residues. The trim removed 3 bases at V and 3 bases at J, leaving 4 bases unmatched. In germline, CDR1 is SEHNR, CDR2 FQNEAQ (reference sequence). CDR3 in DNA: TGTGCCAGCAGCTTTACCGGGACTAGCTACGAGCAGTACTTC. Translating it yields CASSFTGTSYEQYF. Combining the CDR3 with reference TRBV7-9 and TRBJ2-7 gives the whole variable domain DTGVSQNPRHKITKRGQNVTFRCDPISEHNRLYWYRQTLGQGPEFLTYFQNEAQLEKSRLLSDRFSAERPKGSFSTLEIQRTEQGDSAMYLCASSFTGTSYEQYFGPGTRLTVT.

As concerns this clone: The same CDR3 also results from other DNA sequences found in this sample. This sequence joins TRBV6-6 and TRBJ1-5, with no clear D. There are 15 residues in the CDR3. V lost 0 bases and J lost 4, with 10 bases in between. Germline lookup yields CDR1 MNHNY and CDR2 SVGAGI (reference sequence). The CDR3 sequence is CASSYSGTDNQPQHF. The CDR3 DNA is TGTGCCAGCAGTTACTCAGGTACAGATAATCAGCCCCAGCATTTT.

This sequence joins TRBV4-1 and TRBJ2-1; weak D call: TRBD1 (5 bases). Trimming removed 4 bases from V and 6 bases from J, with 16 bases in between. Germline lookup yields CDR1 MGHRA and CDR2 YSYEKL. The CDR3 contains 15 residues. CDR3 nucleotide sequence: TGCGCCAGCAGCCTCGGCCTGGGGCTATCCAATGAGCAGTTCTTC. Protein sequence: CASSLGLGLSNEQFF.

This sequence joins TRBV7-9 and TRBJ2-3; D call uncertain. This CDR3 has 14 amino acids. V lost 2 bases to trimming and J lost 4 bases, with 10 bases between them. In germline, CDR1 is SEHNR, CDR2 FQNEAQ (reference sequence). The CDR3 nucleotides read TGTGCCAGCAGCTTATCGTGGGAAGCAGATACGCAGTATTTT. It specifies CASSLSWEADTQYF.

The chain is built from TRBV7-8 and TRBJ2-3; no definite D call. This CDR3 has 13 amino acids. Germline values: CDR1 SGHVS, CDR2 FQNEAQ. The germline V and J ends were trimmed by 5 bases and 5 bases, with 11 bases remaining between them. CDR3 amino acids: CASSPAVGDTQYF. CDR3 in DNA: TGTGCCAGCAGCCCCGCGGTCGGAGATACGCAGTATTTT.

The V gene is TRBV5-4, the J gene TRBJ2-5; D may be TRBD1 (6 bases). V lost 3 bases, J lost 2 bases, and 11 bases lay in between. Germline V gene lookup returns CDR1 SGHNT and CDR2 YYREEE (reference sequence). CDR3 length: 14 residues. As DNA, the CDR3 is TGTGCCAGCAGCTCCTGGACAGATCAAGAGACCCAGTACTTC. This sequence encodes CASSSWTDQETQYF.

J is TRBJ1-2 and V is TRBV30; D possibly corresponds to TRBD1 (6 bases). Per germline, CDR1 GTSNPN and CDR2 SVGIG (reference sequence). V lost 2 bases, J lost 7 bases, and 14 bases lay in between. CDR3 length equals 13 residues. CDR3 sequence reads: CAWSYRELGGYTF. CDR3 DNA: TGTGCCTGGAGTTACAGGGAATTAGGTGGCTACACCTTC.

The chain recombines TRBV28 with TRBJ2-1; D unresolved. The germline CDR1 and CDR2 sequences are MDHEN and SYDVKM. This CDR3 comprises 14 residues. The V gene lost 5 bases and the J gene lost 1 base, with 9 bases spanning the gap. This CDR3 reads CASSPGVSYNEQFF. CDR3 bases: TGTGCCAGCAGTCCAGGAGTGTCCTACAATGAGCAGTTCTTC.

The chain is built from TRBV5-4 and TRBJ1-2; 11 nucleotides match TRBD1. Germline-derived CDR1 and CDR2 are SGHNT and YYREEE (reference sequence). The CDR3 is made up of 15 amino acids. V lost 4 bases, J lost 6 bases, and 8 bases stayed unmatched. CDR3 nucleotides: TGTGCCAGCAGCCCCCCGGGACAGGGGGTTGATGGCTACACCTTC. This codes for CASSPPGQGVDGYTF.

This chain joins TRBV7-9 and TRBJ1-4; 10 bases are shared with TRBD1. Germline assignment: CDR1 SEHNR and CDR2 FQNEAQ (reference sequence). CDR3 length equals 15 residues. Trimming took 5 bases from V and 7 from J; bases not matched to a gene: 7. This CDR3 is CASSTDRGLSEKLFF. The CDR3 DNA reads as TGTGCCAGCAGCACGGACAGGGGGTTAAGTGAAAAACTGTTTTTT.

The CDR3 region is CASSPGLEYEQYF. CDR3 sequence (DNA): TGTGCCAGCAGCCCGGGACTAGAATACGAGCAGTACTTC. V usage is TRBV11-1 and J usage is TRBJ2-7; 8 positions agree with TRBD2. Germline CDR1 and CDR2: SGHAT and FQDESV (reference sequence). V was clipped by 5 bases and J by 4 bases; unmatched bases: 4. The CDR3 extends over 13 amino acids.

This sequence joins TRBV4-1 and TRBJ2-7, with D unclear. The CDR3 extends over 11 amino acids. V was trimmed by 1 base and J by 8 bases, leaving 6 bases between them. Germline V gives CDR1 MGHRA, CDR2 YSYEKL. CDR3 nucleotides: TGCGCCAGCAGCCAAGGACCCAAGCAGTACTTC. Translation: CASSQGPKQYF.

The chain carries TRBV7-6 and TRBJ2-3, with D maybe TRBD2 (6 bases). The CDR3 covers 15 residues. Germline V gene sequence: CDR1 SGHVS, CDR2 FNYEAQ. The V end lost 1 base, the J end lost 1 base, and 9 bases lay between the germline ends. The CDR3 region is CASSLGAGRTDTQYF. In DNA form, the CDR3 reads TGTGCCAGCAGCTTAGGGGCGGGACGCACAGATACGCAGTATTTT.

The CDR3 reads CSVEPLKGEWANVLTF. The CDR3 coding sequence is TGCAGCGTTGAACCACTGAAGGGGGAGTGGGCCAACGTCCTGACTTTC. This rearrangement joins TRBV29-1 to TRBJ2-6, with D possibly matching TRBD1 (6 bases). There are 16 residues in the CDR3. Between the trimmed V and J ends, which lost 2 bases and 5 bases, there was a span of 16 bases. CDR1 is SQVTM and CDR2 is ANQGSEA in the germline V gene. The complete variable domain, with remaining parts taken from reference TRBV29-1 and TRBJ2-6, reads SAVISQKPSRDICQRGTSLTIQCQVDSQVTMMFWYRQQPGQSLTLIATANQGSEATYESGFVIDKFPISRPNLTFSTLTVSNMSPEDSSIYLCSVEPLKGEWANVLTFGAGSRLTVL.

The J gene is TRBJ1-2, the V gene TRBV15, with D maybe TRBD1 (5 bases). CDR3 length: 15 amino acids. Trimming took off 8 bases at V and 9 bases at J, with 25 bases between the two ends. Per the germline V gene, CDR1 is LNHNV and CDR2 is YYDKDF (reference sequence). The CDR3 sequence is CATDAPSRGGGSYTF. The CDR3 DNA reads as TGTGCCACCGACGCTCCCTCTCGGGGCGGAGGGAGCTACACCTTC.

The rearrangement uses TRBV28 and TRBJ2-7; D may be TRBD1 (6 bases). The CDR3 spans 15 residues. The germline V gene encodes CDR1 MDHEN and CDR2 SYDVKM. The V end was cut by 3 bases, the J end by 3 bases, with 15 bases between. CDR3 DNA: TGTGCCAGCAGTTTGGGTGGGACACCCGGCTACGAGCAGTACTTC. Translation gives CASSLGGTPGYEQYF. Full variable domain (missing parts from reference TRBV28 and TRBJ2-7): DVKVTQSSRYLVKRTGEKVFLECVQDMDHENMFWYRQDPGLGLRLIYFSYDVKMKEKGDIPEGYSVSREKKERFSLILESASTNQTSMYLCASSLGGTPGYEQYFGPGTRLTVT.

The CDR3 here is CASSHWEGIDNEQFF. CDR3 nucleotides: TGTGCCAGCAGTCATTGGGAGGGGATTGACAATGAGCAGTTCTTC. This rearrangement joins TRBV7-7 to TRBJ2-1; 7 bases align to TRBD2. This CDR3 has 15 amino acids. V trimming: 6 bases; J trimming: 5 bases; junction bases outside the gene matches: 10. CDR1 and CDR2 (germline): SSHAT, FNYEAQ (reference sequence).

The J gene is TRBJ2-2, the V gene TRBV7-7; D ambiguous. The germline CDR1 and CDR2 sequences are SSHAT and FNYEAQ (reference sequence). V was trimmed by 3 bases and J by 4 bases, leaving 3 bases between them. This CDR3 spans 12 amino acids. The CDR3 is CASSFPTGELFF. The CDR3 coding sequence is TGTGCCAGCAGCTTCCCCACCGGGGAGCTGTTTTTT.